The 21 T cell receptor beta chains below come from one sample, sequenced in a study of cytomegalovirus exposure and HLA in healthy donors. Sequencing used immunoSEQ multiplex PCR; TCRdb keeps in-frame clones, though not all of them. This table has 70,000 to 80,000 clones, 94% appearing once. The sequenced material came from PBMCs. The source is a woman younger than 30 in good health and CMV-seropositive.

The chain joins TRBV29-1 to TRBJ1-1; 8 bases map to TRBD1. Trimming cost V 7 bases and J 6 bases; bases outside gene matches: 10. The V gene's germline CDR1 is SQVTM and CDR2 ANQGSEA. The CDR3 runs to 13 residues. CDR3 bases: TGCAGCGCTTCAGGGGGCGCCTGGTCTGAAGCTTTCTTT. Translated: CSASGGAWSEAFF.

In this sample, this clone turned up once. The chain carries TRBV7-8 and TRBJ1-1; TRBD1 is a possible D gene (6 bases). The V end lost 2 bases, the J end lost 7 bases, and 11 bases lay between the germline ends. Germline-derived CDR1 and CDR2 are SGHVS and FQNEAQ. This CDR3 comprises 13 residues. This CDR3 is CASSLSVRGEAFF. For the CDR3, the DNA is TGTGCCAGCAGCTTATCGGTCAGGGGTGAAGCTTTCTTT.

The chain is built from TRBV28 and TRBJ1-1; D ambiguous. The ends were cut back, 7 bases at V and 2 bases at J, with 5 bases in the middle. The germline gives CDR1 MDHEN, CDR2 SYDVKM. This CDR3 is built from 11 residues. The CDR3 sequence: CASTHNTEAFF. CDR3 in DNA: TGTGCCAGCACCCATAACACTGAAGCTTTCTTT.

The V call is TRBV12-5, the J call TRBJ1-1, with TRBD1 matching over 11 bases. The J segment lost 5 bases and the V segment lost 5 bases, leaving 4 bases of the junction unmatched. This CDR3 contains 14 residues. Germline assignment: CDR1 LGHNT and CDR2 FRNRAP. CDR3 DNA sequence: TGTGCTAGTGGTCTCGGACAGGGGGCTACTGAAGCTTTCTTT. As protein: CASGLGQGATEAFF.

The CDR3 DNA follows: TGTGCCAGTAGTGAACAGGGGACATCTGGAAACACCATATATTTT. This sequence encodes CASSEQGTSGNTIYF. This chain links TRBV19 with TRBJ1-3, with TRBD1 matching over 7 bases. Germline CDR1 is LNHDA and CDR2 is SQIVND (reference sequence). Trimming cost V 5 bases and J 1 base; bases outside gene matches: 5. The CDR3 is 15 amino acids.

The CDR3 nucleotides are TGCGCCAGCAGTGAGCCGGGACTAGCGGGTTTGGAGACCCAGTACTTC. It translates to CASSEPGLAGLETQYF. The chain combines TRBV10-1 with TRBJ2-5; TRBD2 matches 12 bases. With 2 bases clipped from V and 5 bases from J, the junction kept 6 bases outside the gene matches. The germline gives CDR1 WNHNN, CDR2 SYGVQD (reference sequence). This CDR3 is built from 16 residues.

This sequence joins TRBV18 and TRBJ1-4; D unclear. Trimming pared 6 bases from V and 5 bases from J, leaving 4 bases between. The CDR3 covers 11 residues. The germline V gene encodes CDR1 KGHSH and CDR2 LQKENI. CDR3 sequence reads: CASSRNEKLFF. The CDR3 nucleotides read TGTGCCAGCTCGAGAAATGAAAAACTGTTTTTT.

The chain recombines TRBV7-8 with TRBJ2-1; the match to TRBD2 covers 8 bases. This CDR3 has 16 residues. V was clipped by 5 bases and J by 5 bases; unmatched bases: 11. CDR1 and CDR2 from the germline V gene are SGHVS and FQNEAQ. As DNA, the CDR3 is TGTGCCAGCAGCACCATAGCGGGGCCGGCCCACAATGAGCAGTTCTTC. Amino acid sequence: CASSTIAGPAHNEQFF.

The gene calls are TRBV19 and TRBJ1-1; no definite D call. The CDR3 consists of 11 residues. V was shortened by 7 bases and J by 1 base, with 4 bases between the two germline ends. CDR1 LNHDA and CDR2 SQIVND come from the germline V gene (reference sequence). The CDR3 sequence is CASTQNTEAFF. In DNA, the CDR3 is TGTGCCAGTACACAGAACACTGAAGCTTTCTTT.

J is TRBJ1-2 and V is TRBV28, with TRBD1 matching 7 bases. Germline loops: CDR1 MDHEN, CDR2 SYDVKM. This CDR3 spans 14 amino acids. V dropped 4 bases and J dropped 0; count of bases not matched to a gene: 2. The DNA for the CDR3 is TGTGCCAGCAGTTCAGGGGGTTCTAACTATGGCTACACCTTC. It yields the protein CASSSGGSNYGYTF.

The chain joins TRBV5-6 to TRBJ1-1, with a tentative D call TRBD1 (5 bases). V was clipped by 3 bases and J by 1 base, with 10 bases between them. Germline V gene lookup returns CDR1 SGHDT and CDR2 YYEEEE. The CDR3 covers 14 residues. The CDR3 here is CASSWGRKNTEAFF. The CDR3 DNA follows: TGTGCCAGCAGCTGGGGCCGAAAGAACACTGAAGCTTTCTTT.

This chain links TRBV10-1 with TRBJ1-2; 9 positions agree with TRBD1. Germline CDR1 is WNHNN and CDR2 is SYGVQD (reference sequence). The CDR3 length is 14 residues. V trimming: 5 bases; J trimming: 6 bases; junction bases outside the gene matches: 7. The CDR3 sequence is CASSPGQGRDGYTF. CDR3 sequence (DNA): TGCGCCAGCAGTCCGGGACAGGGCAGGGATGGCTACACCTTC.

The gene calls are TRBV6-6 and TRBJ2-7; possibly TRBD2 for D (5 bases). CDR1 and CDR2 from the germline V gene are MNHNY and SVGAGI (reference sequence). The CDR3 runs 13 residues. V was trimmed by 5 bases and J by 0 bases, leaving 8 bases between them. The CDR3: CASSQGSSYEQYF. DNA for the CDR3: TGTGCCAGCAGTCAAGGGAGCTCCTACGAGCAGTACTTC.

V and J are TRBV29-1 and TRBJ2-7; 12 nucleotides align to TRBD2. CDR1 SQVTM and CDR2 ANQGSEA come from the germline V gene. Trimming at V came to 7 bases and at J to 5 bases, leaving 9 bases not matched to a gene. The CDR3 sequence is 14 residues long. For the CDR3, the DNA is TGCAGCGGCCTAATGACTAGCGGGGGTGACGAGCAGTACTTC. Protein product: CSGLMTSGGDEQYF.

The V gene is TRBV19, the J gene TRBJ2-7, with D possibly matching TRBD2 (6 bases). V gave up 6 bases and J gave up 4 bases, with 10 bases separating them. Looked up from germline, CDR1 is LNHDA and CDR2 is SQIVND (reference sequence). This CDR3 comprises 12 residues. In DNA, the CDR3 is TGTGCCAGTAGCCCCGGAGGGTACGAGCAGTACTTC. Translated: CASSPGGYEQYF.

This rearrangement joins TRBV19 to TRBJ1-1; 7 bases fit TRBD1. V was clipped by 4 bases and J by 8 bases; unmatched bases: 7. Germline CDR1 and CDR2: LNHDA and SQIVND (reference sequence). There are 13 residues in the CDR3. CDR3 residues: CASSNKGGAEAFF. The CDR3 DNA reads as TGTGCCAGTAGTAACAAAGGGGGCGCCGAAGCTTTCTTT.

The chain couples TRBV9 to TRBJ1-2; no definite D call. The V end was cut by 4 bases, the J end by 4 bases, with 11 bases between. Germline lookup yields CDR1 SGDLS and CDR2 YYNGEE. The CDR3 sequence is 13 residues long. The CDR3 spells CASSPVASYGYTF. The CDR3 DNA reads as TGTGCCAGCAGCCCAGTGGCCTCCTATGGCTACACCTTC.

With regard to this clone: Sequence at one end of the junction differs from germline and may be a read error. Here the CDR3 reads CASSPLAGDPNEQFF. The CDR3 DNA reads TGTGCTAGCAGCCCGCTAGCGGGAGACCCCAATGAGCAGTTCTTC. The chain uses TRBV7-7 and TRBJ2-1; 10 positions agree with TRBD2. The CDR3 is 15 residues long. Germline V lookup: CDR1 SSHAT, CDR2 FNYEAQ (reference sequence).

The rearrangement joins TRBV6-4 to TRBJ2-3; 8 bases agree with TRBD2. Germline V gene sequence: CDR1 MRHNA, CDR2 SNTAGT. Trimming removed 4 bases from V and 0 bases from J; junction bases left unmatched: 0. The CDR3 loop spans 14 amino acids. The CDR3 here is CASSASGSTDTQYF. The CDR3 DNA is TGTGCCAGCAGTGCTAGCGGGAGCACAGATACGCAGTATTTT.

The rearrangement uses TRBV4-2 and TRBJ2-7, with D perhaps TRBD1 (5 bases). Trimming left V 4 bases short and J 2 bases short, with 15 bases between. The CDR3 consists of 15 residues. Germline-derived CDR1 and CDR2 are LGHNA and YNFKEQ. This chain's CDR3 is CASSPSVGETYEQYF. The CDR3 nucleotides read TGTGCCAGCAGCCCCTCGGTAGGGGAAACCTACGAGCAGTACTTC.

The genes are TRBV28 and TRBJ1-2; the D is unclear. Trimming took 2 bases from V and 8 from J, leaving 9 bases between them. This CDR3 has 12 amino acids. Germline CDR1 reads MDHEN; CDR2 reads SYDVKM. The CDR3 region has the DNA TGTGCCAGCAGTTTAAAACAAGCGGGCTACACCTTC. It is translated as CASSLKQAGYTF.